This TCR beta chain comes out of a study of neurological immune-mediated disorders. Findings and caveats of the study: Across subjects, no CDR3 amino acid sequence appeared in expanded clones of more than one subject, a finding that suggested private repertoires in all groups. The most TCR clonal expansion was seen in HTLV-1-associated myelopathy, whereas the least was seen in multiple sclerosis, below the level in healthy controls.

The method for making cDNA was 5'RACE, and it used 10-nucleotide random UMIs. Over 160 million TCR-beta sequences from 15-18 subjects came out of each sequencing run. TCRdb re-called the 5' RACE reads with MiXCR, one entry per CDR3 protein. The sample records fewer than 50,000 distinct CDR3 sequences, about 13% being singletons. Regarding this clonotype: Its matching antigen is unknown.

The time point was: longitudinal time-point 3. The sample was PBMCs. The receptor was isolated from a male donor with HTLV-1-associated myelopathy (HAM/TSP).

The chain's CDR3 is CASSSGHLDVETQYF. The CDR3 region has the DNA TGCGCCAGCAGCTCGGGACACCTAGATGTGGAGACCCAGTACTTC. The chain uses TRBV5-1 and TRBJ2-5; D perhaps matches TRBD1 (6 bases). V lost 3 bases and J 5 bases, leaving 17 bases between the germline ends. The CDR3 totals 15 residues. The germline CDR1 and CDR2 sequences are SGHRS and YFSETQ.